One and the same sample provided the 28 T cell receptor beta chains below, sequenced in a study of tumor and adjacent non-tumor tissue in lung cancer. RNA was extracted from bulk tissue without any cell sorting. Distant lung tissue was collected more than 3 cm away from the tumor edge. A modified ARM-PCR protocol with three rounds of nested PCR amplified TCRbeta. Each CDR3 protein gets one entry after TCRdb re-called the multiplex PCR reads with MiXCR. The repertoire holds 50,000 to 70,000 distinct CDR3 sequences, with roughly 60% as singletons. Material for sequencing was distant non-tumor lung tissue. The receptors stem from a man in his 70s with non-small cell lung cancer.

The chain links TRBV24-1 to TRBJ2-1, with 7 bases that match TRBD1. The V segment lost 5 bases and the J segment 2 bases; nucleotides outside the gene matches: 14. Germline CDR1 reads KGHDR; CDR2 reads SFDVKD. The CDR3 consists of 18 residues. The CDR3 loop reads CATSGTLDRVGAYNEQFF. The CDR3 DNA reads TGTGCCACCAGTGGCACCCTTGACAGGGTTGGGGCCTACAATGAGCAGTTCTTC.

This chain links TRBV11-2 with TRBJ2-7; TRBD1 aligns across 7 bases. The CDR3 is made up of 14 amino acids. Germline CDR1 is SGHAT and CDR2 is FQNNGV. V gave up 10 bases and J gave up 7 bases; unmatched junction bases: 16. In DNA, the CDR3 is TGTGCCATCAACACTGGGACAGACTCCAGGGAGCAGTACTTC. The encoded protein is CAINTGTDSREQYF.

This rearrangement joins TRBV5-1 to TRBJ2-6; a possible D gene is TRBD2 (5 bases). Germline CDR1 reads SGHRS; CDR2 reads YFSETQ. The CDR3 is 20 amino acids. V gave up 0 bases and J gave up 0 bases, with 19 bases separating them. CDR3 DNA sequence: TGCGCCAGCAGCTTGGTCCTAGCCAGCCGTTACCTCTCTGGGGCCAACGTCCTGACTTTC. Its translation: CASSLVLASRYLSGANVLTF.

Ten or more counts support this clonotype. The chain uses TRBV6-1 and TRBJ2-4, with TRBD2 as a possible D gene (6 bases). This CDR3 has 15 residues. Germline assignment: CDR1 MNHNS and CDR2 SASEGT. V lost 1 base, J lost 4 bases, and 11 bases lay in between. The CDR3 DNA follows: TGTGCCAGCAGTGAAGTGGGGGACTCGAAAAACATTCAGTACTTC. Protein product: CASSEVGDSKNIQYF.

For this clonotype: A much larger clone lies a single base off, so this may be a read error. The V and J genes are TRBV28 and TRBJ2-5; D is unclear. CDR1 is MDHEN and CDR2 is SYDVKM in the germline V gene. This CDR3 is built from 14 residues. The V gene lost 6 bases and the J gene lost 3 bases, with 14 bases spanning the gap. The chain's CDR3 is CASRPRIGKETQYF. In DNA, the CDR3 is TGTGCCAGCAGGCCCCGGATAGGGAAAGAGACCCAGTACTTC.

This clonotype was observed at least ten times. The chain employs TRBV11-3 and TRBJ2-7, with 7 positions matching TRBD2. CDR1 is SGHNT and CDR2 is YENEEA in the germline V gene. The CDR3 totals 13 residues. J gave up 2 bases and V 4 bases, and 2 bases lay outside the gene matches. As DNA, the CDR3 is TGTGCCAGCAGCTCGGGGGGAACCTACGAGCAGTACTTC. Its translation is CASSSGGTYEQYF.

The chain uses TRBV28 and TRBJ1-5, with D unresolved. The CDR3 loop spans 16 amino acids. V gave up 5 bases and J gave up 3 bases, with 17 bases separating them. Germline lookup yields CDR1 MDHEN and CDR2 SYDVKM. CDR3 in amino acids: CASSSDELGPNQPQHF. Here the CDR3 DNA reads TGTGCCAGCAGTAGCGATGAGTTAGGACCCAATCAGCCCCAGCATTTT.

In the case of this clonotype: The CDR3 does not close with the conserved phenylalanine or tryptophan, likely indicating a read error. This sequence joins TRBV6-1 and TRBJ2-6; possibly TRBD1 for D (5 bases). V lost 4 bases to trimming and J lost 1 base, with 11 bases between them. The CDR3 runs to 16 residues. CDR1 and CDR2 from the germline V gene are MNHNS and SASEGT. The CDR3 DNA reads TGTGCCAGCAGTGCCGAAGACAGATCTGGGGCCAACGTCCTGACTTCC. This translates into CASSAEDRSGANVLTS.

The table lists this clonotype with many counts. The CDR3 DNA sequence: TGTGCCAGCAGCCCAGGGACAGGGGACACCGGGGAGCTGTTTTTT. Translation: CASSPGTGDTGELFF. The chain is built from TRBV4-2 and TRBJ2-2; 10 nucleotides agree with TRBD1. Germline values: CDR1 LGHNA, CDR2 YNFKEQ. V was pared by 4 bases and J by 3 bases, with 2 bases of the junction left unmatched. The CDR3 runs to 15 residues.

This clonotype was counted a few times. V usage is TRBV7-9 and J usage is TRBJ1-1, with 12 bases that match TRBD1. Germline CDR1 and CDR2: SEHNR and FQNEAQ (reference sequence). V gave up 5 bases and J gave up 4 bases; unmatched junction bases: 2. The CDR3 contains 14 residues. CDR3 sequence reads: CASSRGQGATEAFF. CDR3 DNA: TGTGCCAGCAGCCGGGGACAGGGGGCCACTGAAGCTTTCTTT.

CDR3 protein: CASSLLQGGYGYTF. The CDR3, as DNA: TGTGCCAGCAGCTTACTACAGGGCGGCTATGGCTACACCTTC. This chain uses TRBV7-9 with TRBJ1-2; D is perhaps TRBD1 (6 bases). The V end lost 2 bases, the J end lost 4 bases, and 11 bases lay between the germline ends. CDR3 length: 14 amino acids. Germline V gives CDR1 SEHNR, CDR2 FQNEAQ (reference sequence). Complete variable domain (other parts from reference TRBV7-9 and TRBJ1-2): DTGVSQNPRHKITKRGQNVTFRCDPISEHNRLYWYRQTLGQGPEFLTYFQNEAQLEKSRLLSDRFSAERPKGSFSTLEIQRTEQGDSAMYLCASSLLQGGYGYTFGSGTRLTVV.

V gene TRBV5-1 combines with J gene TRBJ2-7; 7 nucleotides match TRBD1. V was clipped by 4 bases and J by 4 bases; unmatched bases: 8. This CDR3 is built from 14 residues. Germline CDR1 reads SGHRS; CDR2 reads YFSETQ. The CDR3 region has the DNA TGCGCCAGCAGCCCGGGACAGTGTGTGTACGAGCAGTACTTC. It codes for CASSPGQCVYEQYF.

This clonotype was detected only a few times. It may be a read error: a sequence one base away is much more abundant. V usage is TRBV28 and J usage is TRBJ2-2; D might be TRBD1 (5 bases). Trimming pared 6 bases from V and 2 bases from J, leaving 16 bases between. Germline assignment: CDR1 MDHEN and CDR2 SYDVKM. The CDR3 extends over 16 amino acids. CDR3 DNA: TGTGCCAGCAGGGATAAACGAGGACATAACACCGGGGAGCTGTTTTTT. This encodes CASRDKRGHNTGELFF. Using reference TRBV28 and TRBJ2-2 for the parts outside the CDR3, the full variable domain is DVKVTQSSRYLVKRTGEKVFLECVQDMDHENMFWYRQDPGLGLRLIYFSYDVKMKEKGDIPEGYSVSREKKERFSLILESASTNQTSMYLCASRDKRGHNTGELFFGEGSRLTVL.

Details on this clonotype: The conserved phenylalanine or tryptophan is not found at the CDR3 terminus, so this likely reflects a read error. The rearrangement uses TRBV6-6 and TRBJ2-1, with D maybe TRBD1 (5 bases). The CDR3 loop spans 14 amino acids. CDR1 MNHNY and CDR2 SVGAGI come from the germline V gene (reference sequence). The CDR3 DNA reads TGTGCCAGCACCGTTACAGGTGCCCCCGATGAACAGTTCATC. Protein product: CASTVTGAPDEQFI.

This rearrangement joins TRBV28 to TRBJ1-2; D is uncertain. The CDR3 is 13 residues long. Trimming stripped 6 bases from V and 6 bases from J, with 14 bases between. Germline assignment: CDR1 MDHEN and CDR2 SYDVKM. The CDR3 sequence is CASRIDQLDGYTF. The CDR3 bases are TGTGCCAGCAGGATTGACCAGTTAGATGGCTACACCTTC.

This clonotype was seen ten or more times. The rearrangement joins TRBV29-1 to TRBJ2-6, with D perhaps TRBD1 (6 bases). The germline CDR1 and CDR2 sequences are SQVTM and ANQGSEA. The CDR3 is 12 residues long. V shed 7 bases and J shed 12 bases, with 16 bases lying between them. DNA for the CDR3: TGCAGCGCCGGGGACAACGTCGGCGTCCTGACTTTC. Its protein is CSAGDNVGVLTF.

A word on this clonotype: The junction differs from germline at one of its ends, possibly a read error. The chain combines TRBV12-3 or TRBV12-4 with TRBJ1-5; D unresolved. The CDR3 has 13 amino acids. Written as DNA, the CDR3 is TGTGGCAGCAGTCAACAAGGGAATCAGCCCCTGCATTTT. Residues: CGSSQQGNQPLHF.

Turning to this clonotype: Sequence at one end of the junction differs from germline and may be a read error. The J gene is TRBJ2-2, the V gene TRBV11-2, with D possibly matching TRBD2 (5 bases). In germline, CDR1 is SGHAT, CDR2 FQNNGV. The CDR3 consists of 13 residues. CDR3 residues: CASIPQRTGELFF. The CDR3 DNA follows: TGTGCCAGCATTCCACAGAGGACCGGGGAGCTGTTTTTC.

There are a few counts of this clonotype. The gene calls are TRBV7-9 and TRBJ1-1; weak D call: TRBD1 (5 bases). V lost 8 bases to trimming and J lost 0 bases, with 13 bases between them. Germline CDR1 and CDR2: SEHNR and FQNEAQ (reference sequence). This CDR3 contains 14 residues. The DNA for the CDR3 is TGTGCCAGCGGGACGGAAAATTTGAACACTGAAGCTTTCTTT. This translates into CASGTENLNTEAFF.

The sample holds many counts of this clonotype. The chain is built from TRBV29-1 and TRBJ1-4, with D tentatively TRBD1 (5 bases). This CDR3 has 16 residues. Germline V lookup: CDR1 SQVTM, CDR2 ANQGSEA. Trimming left V 6 bases short and J 12 bases short, with 29 bases between. In DNA form, the CDR3 reads TGCAGCGTCGCCTCTAGATCGGGACTCCTACCTGCGGAACTGTTTTTT. This sequence encodes CSVASRSGLLPAELFF.

CDR3 protein: CSAVGQLTDTQYF. As DNA, the CDR3 is TGCAGCGCTGTAGGCCAGCTTACAGATACGCAGTATTTT. The V call is TRBV29-1, the J call TRBJ2-3; D unresolved. CDR1 is SQVTM and CDR2 is ANQGSEA in the germline V gene. Trimming pared 7 bases from V and 3 bases from J, leaving 14 bases between. The CDR3 covers 13 residues.

The chain employs TRBV29-1 and TRBJ2-5, with 12 bases identical to TRBD1. The J segment lost 4 bases and the V segment lost 5 bases, leaving 8 bases of the junction unmatched. The CDR3 has 15 amino acids. Germline assignment: CDR1 SQVTM and CDR2 ANQGSEA. The CDR3 DNA reads TGCAGCGTTAATCACCGGGACAGGGGGCGAGAGACCCAGTACTTC. Protein: CSVNHRDRGRETQYF.

In this sample, this clonotype turned up a few times. A much larger clone is a single base away; this may be a read error. The chain couples TRBV6-1 to TRBJ2-4; D is undetermined. CDR3 length: 12 residues. Germline V gene data show CDR1 as MNHNS and CDR2 as SASEGT. The CDR3 is CAGSALDLTQYF. The CDR3 bases are TGTGCCGGCAGCGCCTTGGATTTAACTCAGTACTTC.

Points on this clonotype: An end of the junction differs from the germline gene, which may be a read error. The chain combines TRBV6-5 with TRBJ2-2; 9 bases fit TRBD1. This CDR3 contains 17 residues. Germline values: CDR1 MNHEY, CDR2 SVGAGI. The DNA of the CDR3 is TGTGCCAGCACATTTTCAGGGACAGGGATGTACGCCGGGGAGCTGTCTTTT. This translates into CASTFSGTGMYAGELSF.

This clonotype showed up just a few times. The CDR3 loop is CASTDTRPPYEQYF. The CDR3 DNA reads TGTGCCAGCACCGACACTAGACCCCCCTACGAGCAGTACTTC. This rearrangement joins TRBV28 to TRBJ2-7; maybe TRBD2 (5 bases). In germline, CDR1 is MDHEN, CDR2 SYDVKM. The CDR3 runs to 14 residues. The germline V and J ends were trimmed by 7 bases and 2 bases, with 15 bases remaining between them.

This clonotype was seen only a few times. This may come from a read error, since a much larger clone is one base off. This sequence joins TRBV28 and TRBJ2-7; no clear D gene. CDR3 size: 11 residues. V lost 8 bases, J lost 6 bases, and 11 bases lay in between. CDR1 is MDHEN and CDR2 is SYDVKM in the germline V gene. CDR3 nucleotides: TGTGCCAGCTCTGAGCCATTCGAGCAGTACTTC. This codes for CASSEPFEQYF.

This clonotype was seen a handful of times. The CDR3 bases are TGTGCCAGCATAGGACTTGGCACCGGGGAGCTGTTTTTT. As protein: CASIGLGTGELFF. The chain employs TRBV7-9 and TRBJ2-2; D may be TRBD2 (5 bases). Germline CDR1 SEHNR, CDR2 FQNEAQ (reference sequence). With 7 bases removed from V and 4 bases from J, the gap between germline ends came to 10 bases. The length of the CDR3 is 13 residues.

As for this clonotype: A much larger clone sits a single nucleotide away, making a read error possible. The chain is built from TRBV10-3 and TRBJ2-7; D remains unclear. The germline gives CDR1 ENHRY, CDR2 SYGVKD. V was cut by 2 bases and J by 4 bases, with 3 bases left in between. The CDR3 runs 11 residues. CDR3: CAISEDYEQYF. The DNA for the CDR3 is TGTGCCATCAGTGAGGATTACGAGCAGTACTTC.